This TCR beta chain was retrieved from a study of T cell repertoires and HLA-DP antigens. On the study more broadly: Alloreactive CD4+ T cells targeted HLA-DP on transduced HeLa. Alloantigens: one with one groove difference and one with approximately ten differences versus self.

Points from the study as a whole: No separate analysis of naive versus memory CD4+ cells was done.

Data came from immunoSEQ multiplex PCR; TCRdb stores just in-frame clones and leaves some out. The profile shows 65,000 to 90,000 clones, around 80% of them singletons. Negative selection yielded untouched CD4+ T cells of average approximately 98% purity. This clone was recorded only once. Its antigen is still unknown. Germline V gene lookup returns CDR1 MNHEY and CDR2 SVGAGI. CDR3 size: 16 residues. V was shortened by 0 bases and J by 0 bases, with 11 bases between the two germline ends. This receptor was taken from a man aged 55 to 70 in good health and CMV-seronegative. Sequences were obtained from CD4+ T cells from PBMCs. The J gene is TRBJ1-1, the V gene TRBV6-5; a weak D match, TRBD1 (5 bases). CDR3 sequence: CASSYSQVPLNTEAFF. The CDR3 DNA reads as TGTGCCAGCAGTTACTCACAGGTACCTTTGAACACTGAAGCTTTCTTT.